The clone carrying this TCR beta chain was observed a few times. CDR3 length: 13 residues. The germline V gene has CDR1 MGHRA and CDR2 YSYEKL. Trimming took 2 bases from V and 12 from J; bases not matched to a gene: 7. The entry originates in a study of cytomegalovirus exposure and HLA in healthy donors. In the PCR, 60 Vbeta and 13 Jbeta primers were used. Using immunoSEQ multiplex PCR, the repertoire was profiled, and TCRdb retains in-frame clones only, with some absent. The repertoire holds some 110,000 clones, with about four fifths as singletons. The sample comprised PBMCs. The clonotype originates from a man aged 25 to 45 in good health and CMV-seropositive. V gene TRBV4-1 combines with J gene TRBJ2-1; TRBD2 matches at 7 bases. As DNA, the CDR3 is TGCGCCAGCAGCCAATCCGGAGCGGGGTCGCAGTTCTTC. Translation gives CASSQSGAGSQFF.